These T cell receptor beta chains were read from a single sample in a study of tumor-infiltrating lymphocytes in primary liver carcinoma. TCRdb fed the multiplex PCR reads into MiXCR, producing one record per CDR3 protein. There are 110,000 or so distinct CDR3 sequences in the sample; roughly 80% occur only once, and roughly a fifth lies in the top ten. The specimen sequenced was liver tumor tissue from sampling region 3. The receptors here all came from a man aged 35 to 55 with primary liver carcinoma and hepatitis B virus infection. Each CDR3 is given with its conserved first and last residue. Fields, in order: clone size, D gene, V gene, J gene, CDR3 DNA, CDR3 protein. D genes are given only for firm matches. Only some rows state a clone size, as once, few, many or a class for expanded clones.

>-|-|TRBV12-3/TRBV12-4|TRBJ2-1
TGTGCCGGCAGTCTCGTACAGAACAATGAGCACTTCTTC
CAGSLVQNNEHFF
>-|-|TRBV29-1|TRBJ2-2
TGCAGAGTTTTGGGAGAGGGGTTCACCGGGGAGCTGTTTTTT
CRVLGEGFTGELFF
>-|-|TRBV11-1|TRBJ2-7
TGTGCCAGCAGGGGGAAACCATCCTACGAACGGTACTTC
CASRGKPSYERYF
>-|-|TRBV7-8|TRBJ2-7
TGTGCCAGCAGCTTGATTCTCGACTACGAGCAATACTTC
CASSLILDYEQYF
>-|-|TRBV6-5|TRBJ1-6
TGTGCCAGCAGGAGAGACACAAGGGGCAGTTCACCCTTCCACTTT
CASRRDTRGSSPFHF
>-|-|TRBV29-1|TRBJ2-6
TGTAGCGTTGCAGGGTCTGGGGCCAACGTCCTGGCTTTC
CSVAGSGANVLAF
>once|TRBD1|TRBV13|TRBJ2-3
TGTCCCAGCAGCTTAAGACAGGGACGGACCAGAGATACGCGGTATTTT
CPSSLRQGRTRDTRYF
>-|-|TRBV11-3|TRBJ2-7
TGTGCCAGCAGTTTAGATCCCGGGACACTGTACGAGCAGTACTTC
CASSLDPGTLYEQYF
>-|-|TRBV14|TRBJ2-2
TGTGCCAGCAGCCAGTCCGTGACCCCGAGTGCCGGGGACCTGTTTTTT
CASSQSVTPSAGDLFF
>-|-|TRBV6-2/TRBV6-3|TRBJ2-7
TGTGCCAGTAGCCTCCGGGACGGGGCCCACGAGCAATACTTC
CASSLRDGAHEQYF
>-|-|TRBV6-5|TRBJ1-1
TGTGCCAGCAATTACCGACTGACGAACACTGAAGCTATCTTT
CASNYRLTNTEAIF
>-|-|TRBV6-2/TRBV6-3|TRBJ1-1
TGTGCCAGCAGTTACTCACCTTACAGGACGGGGACTGAAGCTTTCTTT
CASSYSPYRTGTEAFF
>-|-|TRBV4-2|TRBJ1-4
TGCGCCAGCAGCCTAGGGAAAAAACTGTTTTTT
CASSLGKKLFF
>-|TRBD2|TRBV6-5|TRBJ2-5
TGTGCCAGCACACGGACGGTGCTGGTAGCGGGAGGGCCGTCAGAGATCCAGTACTTC
CASTRTVLVAGGPSEIQYF
>-|-|TRBV11-2|TRBJ1-2
TGTACCAGCTGTTCTAACCCAGGGGAAGGCTACACCTTC
CTSCSNPGEGYTF
>-|-|TRBV11-1|TRBJ2-2
TGTGCCAGCAGCTATACAGGACATTTCTACGGGGAGCTTTTTTTT
CASSYTGHFYGELFF
>-|-|TRBV30|TRBJ1-1
TGTGCCGGAGGGAAGATGAAGACTGAGGCTTTCTTT
CAGGKMKTEAFF
>-|-|TRBV9|TRBJ2-2
TGTGCCAGCAGCCCCAGGGTGGAAACCGGGGTGCTGTTTTTT
CASSPRVETGVLFF
>-|-|TRBV6-2/TRBV6-3|TRBJ2-7
TGTCCCAGAAGTTACGATGGGAGGACTGGCGGGATCTACGAGCAGTACTTC
CPRSYDGRTGGIYEQYF
>-|TRBD2|TRBV12-3/TRBV12-4|TRBJ2-2
TGTGCCAGCAGTTTCCGGGGTAGCGGGAGGAGCACCGGGGAGTTGTTTTTT
CASSFRGSGRSTGELFF
>-|-|TRBV29-1|TRBJ1-1
TGCAGCGCTTCCCCGGGTTGTGCAATGAACAGTGAAGGTTTCTTT
CSASPGCAMNSEGFF
>-|TRBD1|TRBV11-2|TRBJ2-5
TGTGCCAGCAGCTCTCCCCGGACAGGGATAGAGACCCAGTACTTC
CASSSPRTGIETQYF
>few|-|TRBV5-4|TRBJ2-1
TGTGCCAGCAGCTTGATATCATTCAACAATGAACAGTTCTTC
CASSLISFNNEQFF
>-|-|TRBV4-1|TRBJ2-7
TGCTCCAGCAGCCGCGGAGGAACAGCTATCTCCTACGAGCACTACTTC
CSSSRGGTAISYEHYF
>-|TRBD2|TRBV5-6|TRBJ2-1
TGTGCCAGCAGCTTGGTGCCTAGCGGGCCCTCCCACAATGAGCAGCTCTTC
CASSLVPSGPSHNEQLF
>-|TRBD2|TRBV11-1|TRBJ2-7
TGTGCCAGCAGCTTTCCCGGGACTAGCGGGACCAGCTCCTACGAGCAGTACTTC
CASSFPGTSGTSSYEQYF
>-|TRBD1|TRBV5-1|TRBJ2-3
TGCGCCAGCAGACTTTCAGGGGGCGGCCCTGCACTGCCTAGCACAGATTCGCAGTATTTT
CASRLSGGGPALPSTDSQYF
>-|-|TRBV4-1|TRBJ2-2
TGCGCCAGCAGCCATGATGGGGGGAGATGGGGCAGGGAGCTGTTCTTT
CASSHDGGRWGRELFF
>-|TRBD1|TRBV2|TRBJ2-1
TGTGGCAGCAGTGTTAGAGGACAGGGGGCGGATGAGCAGTTCTTC
CGSSVRGQGADEQFF
>-|TRBD1|TRBV11-2|TRBJ2-7
TGTGCAGGCAGTTTACGATGGACAGGGGAAAACGAGCAGCACTTC
CAGSLRWTGENEQHF
>once|-|TRBV4-1|TRBJ1-5
TGCTCCAGCAGTCCCATAGAGGGGAGCAATCGGCGCCAGCATTTT
CSSSPIEGSNRRQHF
>-|-|TRBV4-2|TRBJ1-4
TGTGCCAGTAGCCAAGATCGTGCGCGGGGGGCAACTAATGAAGAACTGTTTTTT
CASSQDRARGATNEELFF
>-|-|TRBV29-1|TRBJ2-7
TGCAGTGCCATGACATCTGGGACCAGCACTCCCTACGGGCAGTACTTC
CSAMTSGTSTPYGQYF
>-|-|TRBV12-3/TRBV12-4|TRBJ2-5
TGTGTGAGCAGTTCAAGGGTTCCGGGGACCCAGTACTTC
CVSSSRVPGTQYF
>-|TRBD1|TRBV6-5|TRBJ1-1
TGTGTCACACAACAGGGGCGGAACACTGAAGCTTTCTTT
CVTQQGRNTEAFF
>few|-|TRBV11-2|TRBJ2-7
TGTGCCAGCAGCTTACTATGGGCATGGGAAAACGAGCAGTACTTC
CASSLLWAWENEQYF
>-|-|TRBV11-2|TRBJ2-1
TGTGCCAGCGGCCCCGGGTCTTCTTCCTACAATGAGCAGTCCTTC
CASGPGSSSYNEQSF
>-|TRBD1|TRBV29-1|TRBJ2-1
TGTAGCGTTCTAGGACAGGGGTCCTACAATGAGCAGTTCTTC
CSVLGQGSYNEQFF
>-|-|TRBV29-1|TRBJ2-3
TGCAGCACGAGGGGAGGCGTGTCTTCCGATACGCAGTATTTT
CSTRGGVSSDTQYF
>-|-|TRBV6-2/TRBV6-3|TRBJ2-7
TGCGCCATCAGTTACGAGGTACCCTACGAGCAGCACTTC
CAISYEVPYEQHF
>-|-|TRBV2|TRBJ2-6
TGTGCCAGCACCTACTTTGGCTCTGGGGCCAACGTCCTGACTTTC
CASTYFGSGANVLTF
>-|-|TRBV5-1|TRBJ2-1
TGCGCCAGCAGCTTGGACTGCGGAAATGAGCAGTTCTTC
CASSLDCGNEQFF
>-|-|TRBV11-1|TRBJ2-3
TGTGTCAGCAGCTCTGGGGGACGCTCTGTTGAAGCCCGCAGAGATACGCAGTATTTT
CVSSSGGRSVEARRDTQYF
>-|TRBD1|TRBV7-2|TRBJ2-7
TGTCCCAGCAGCCGACAGGGGGCTGGGGGTGAGCAGTACTTC
CPSSRQGAGGEQYF
>-|-|TRBV5-1|TRBJ1-4
TGCGCCAGCAGCCCTGATACCGGCATGGTCCGTGAAAAACTATTTTTT
CASSPDTGMVREKLFF
>few|-|TRBV6-5|TRBJ1-2
TGTGCCAGCACCCCTGGGAGGGGTGGCTATGGCTACATCTTC
CASTPGRGGYGYIF
>medium-sized|TRBD2|TRBV6-1|TRBJ2-7
TGTGCCAGCAGTGAGGGGACTAGCGGTCTCTACGAGCAGTACTTC
CASSEGTSGLYEQYF
>few|-|TRBV2|TRBJ1-1
TGTGCCAGCAGTGAAGCGCGAGGTGTAGACACTGAAGCTTTCTTT
CASSEARGVDTEAFF
>-|-|TRBV12-3/TRBV12-4|TRBJ2-2
TGTGCCAGCAACCACGACAGTGGGGGCACCGGGGAGCTGTTTTTT
CASNHDSGGTGELFF
>-|-|TRBV7-9|TRBJ2-3
TGTGTCAGCAGCAAAGGGGGCAGCGGGGCCAGCAGGGGTACGCAGTATTTT
CVSSKGGSGASRGTQYF
>-|TRBD2|TRBV29-1|TRBJ2-2
TGCACCGTTGCTCTGGGGGGGGAAGCCGGGGAGCTGTTTTTT
CTVALGGEAGELFF
>-|-|TRBV12-3/TRBV12-4|TRBJ2-2
TGTGTCAGCATGGAGACAGCGAACACTGGGGAGCTGTTTTTT
CVSMETANTGELFF
>once|-|TRBV6-2/TRBV6-3|TRBJ2-6
TGTGCCAGCAAGGGCAGGTTTCCTTCAGAGGCCAACGTCCTGACCTTC
CASKGRFPSEANVLTF
>-|-|TRBV5-4|TRBJ2-5
TGTGCCAGCTGGAAGGGGGGGAGGCGCGAAGAGACCCAGTACTTC
CASWKGGRREETQYF
>-|TRBD2|TRBV11-2|TRBJ2-7
TGTGCCAGCAGACCCGGGACTAGCATGAGGGCCTCTCTCGAGCAGTACTTC
CASRPGTSMRASLEQYF
>-|TRBD1|TRBV7-9|TRBJ1-1
TGTGCCAGCAACCCCCGGAGGACAGGGGGAATCACTGAAGCTTTTTTT
CASNPRRTGGITEAFF
>-|TRBD2|TRBV29-1|TRBJ2-2
TGCAGCGTTAGGACTAGCGCTGCGAACACCGGGGAGCTGTTTTTC
CSVRTSAANTGELFF
>-|-|TRBV6-5|TRBJ1-4
TGTCCCAGCAGCCGTGGTTGGATTAATGAAAAACTGTTTTTT
CPSSRGWINEKLFF